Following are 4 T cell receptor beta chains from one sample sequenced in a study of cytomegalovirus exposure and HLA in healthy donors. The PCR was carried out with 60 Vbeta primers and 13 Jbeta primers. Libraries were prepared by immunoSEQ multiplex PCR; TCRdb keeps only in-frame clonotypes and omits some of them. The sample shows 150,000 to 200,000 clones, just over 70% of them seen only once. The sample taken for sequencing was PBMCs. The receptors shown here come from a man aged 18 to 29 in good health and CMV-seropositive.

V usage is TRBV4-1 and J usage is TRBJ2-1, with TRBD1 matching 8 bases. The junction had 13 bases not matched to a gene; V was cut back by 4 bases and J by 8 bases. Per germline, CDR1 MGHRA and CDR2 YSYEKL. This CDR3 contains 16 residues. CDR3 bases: TGCGCCAGCAGCCCGCAGCAAAACTCAGGGGGCGATGAGCAGTTCTTC. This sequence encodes CASSPQQNSGGDEQFF.

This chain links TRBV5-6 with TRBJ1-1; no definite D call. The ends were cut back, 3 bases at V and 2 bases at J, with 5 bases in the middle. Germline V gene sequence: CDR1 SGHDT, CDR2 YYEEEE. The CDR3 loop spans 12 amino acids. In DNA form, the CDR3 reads TGTGCCAGCAGCTCAGATAACACTGAAGCTTTCTTT. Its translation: CASSSDNTEAFF.

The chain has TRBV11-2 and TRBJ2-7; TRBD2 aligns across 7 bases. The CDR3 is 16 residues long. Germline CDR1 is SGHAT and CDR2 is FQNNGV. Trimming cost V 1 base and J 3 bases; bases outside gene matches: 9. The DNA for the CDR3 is TGTGCCAGCAGCTTAGGTAGATCAGGGAGGGACTACGAGCAGTACGTC. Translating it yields CASSLGRSGRDYEQYV.

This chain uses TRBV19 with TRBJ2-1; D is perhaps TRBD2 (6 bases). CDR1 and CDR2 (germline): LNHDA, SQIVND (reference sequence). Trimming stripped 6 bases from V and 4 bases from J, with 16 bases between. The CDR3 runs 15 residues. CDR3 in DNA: TGTGCCAGTAGGATAACGGGAGCGGAGTACAATGAGCAGTTCTTC. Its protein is CASRITGAEYNEQFF. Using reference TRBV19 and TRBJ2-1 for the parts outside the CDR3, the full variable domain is DGGITQSPKYLFRKEGQNVTLSCEQNLNHDAMYWYRQDPGQGLRLIYYSQIVNDFQKGDIAEGYSVSREKKESFPLTVTSAQKNPTAFYLCASRITGAEYNEQFFGPGTRLTVL.